The present entry profiles one TCR beta chain with its context. Its antigen is unidentified. This record belongs to a study of cytomegalovirus exposure and HLA in healthy donors. Findings of the study overall: The authors later found most CMV-associated TCR beta chains appeared HLA-restricted. The study reported that TCR beta sequences accurately predicted HLA-A and HLA-B alleles in most subjects. The listing of 150 to 200 TCR beta chains classed them as cytomegalovirus-associated.

PCR primers comprised 60 Vbeta and 13 Jbeta primers. TCRdb's copy holds only in-frame clones and misses some; the assay was immunoSEQ multiplex PCR. The data show about 120,000 clones, under 85% seen once. Trimming removed 4 bases from V and 7 bases from J, with 13 bases in between. Germline V CDR1 and CDR2: SNHLY, FYNNEI. CDR3 size: 13 residues. Sequenced: PBMCs. The TCR comes from a human donor in good health. This sequence joins TRBV2 and TRBJ1-1; no clear D gene. CDR3 loop: CASSAVRGGEAFF. CDR3 DNA sequence: TGTGCCAGCAGTGCAGTGCGGGGAGGTGAAGCTTTCTTT.